This record covers a single T cell receptor (beta chain). Its antigen is still unknown. This record belongs to a study of cytomegalovirus exposure and HLA in healthy donors. Study results and caveats: Analysis was carried out at a later point, and it linked a missense DCLRE1C variant to TCR beta V- and J-gene trimming. A later analysis showed HLA-associated TCR beta chains outstripping equally common others in clonal expansion. Accurate prediction of HLA-A and HLA-B alleles (for most subjects) was reportedly achieved from TCR beta sequences.

Primers included in the PCR were 60 Vbeta and 13 Jbeta primers. Data came from immunoSEQ multiplex PCR; TCRdb stores just in-frame clones and leaves some out. The sample has 150,000 to 200,000 clones; 75% to 85% are singletons. The origin of this receptor is a young woman in good health and CMV-seronegative. Sequenced input: PBMCs.

This chain's CDR3 is CASSFGQVGEKLFF. DNA of the CDR3: TGCGCCAGCAGCTTCGGACAAGTCGGGGAAAAACTGTTTTTT. The J gene is TRBJ1-4, the V gene TRBV5-1; TRBD1 might be the D (5 bases). V lost 2 bases and J lost 8, with 13 bases in between. Germline CDR1 is SGHRS and CDR2 is YFSETQ. This CDR3 region has 14 residues.